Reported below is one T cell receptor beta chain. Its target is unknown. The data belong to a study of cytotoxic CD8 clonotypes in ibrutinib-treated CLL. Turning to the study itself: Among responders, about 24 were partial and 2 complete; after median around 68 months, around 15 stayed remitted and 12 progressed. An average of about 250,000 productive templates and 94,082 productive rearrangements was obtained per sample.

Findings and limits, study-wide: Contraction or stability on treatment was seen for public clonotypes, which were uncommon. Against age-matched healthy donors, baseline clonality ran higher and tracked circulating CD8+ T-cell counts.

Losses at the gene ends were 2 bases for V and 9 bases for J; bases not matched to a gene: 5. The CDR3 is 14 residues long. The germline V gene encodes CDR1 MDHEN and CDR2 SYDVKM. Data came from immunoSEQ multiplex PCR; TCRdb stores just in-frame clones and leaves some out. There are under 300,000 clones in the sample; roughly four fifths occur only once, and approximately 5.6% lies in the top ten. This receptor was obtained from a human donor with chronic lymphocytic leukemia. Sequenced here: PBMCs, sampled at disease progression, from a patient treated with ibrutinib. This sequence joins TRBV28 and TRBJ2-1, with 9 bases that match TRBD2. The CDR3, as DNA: TGTGCCAGCAGTTTAGGACTAGCGTTTGGTGAGCAGTTCTTC. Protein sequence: CASSLGLAFGEQFF. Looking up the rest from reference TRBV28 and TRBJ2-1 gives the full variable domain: DVKVTQSSRYLVKRTGEKVFLECVQDMDHENMFWYRQDPGLGLRLIYFSYDVKMKEKGDIPEGYSVSREKKERFSLILESASTNQTSMYLCASSLGLAFGEQFFGPGTRLTVL.